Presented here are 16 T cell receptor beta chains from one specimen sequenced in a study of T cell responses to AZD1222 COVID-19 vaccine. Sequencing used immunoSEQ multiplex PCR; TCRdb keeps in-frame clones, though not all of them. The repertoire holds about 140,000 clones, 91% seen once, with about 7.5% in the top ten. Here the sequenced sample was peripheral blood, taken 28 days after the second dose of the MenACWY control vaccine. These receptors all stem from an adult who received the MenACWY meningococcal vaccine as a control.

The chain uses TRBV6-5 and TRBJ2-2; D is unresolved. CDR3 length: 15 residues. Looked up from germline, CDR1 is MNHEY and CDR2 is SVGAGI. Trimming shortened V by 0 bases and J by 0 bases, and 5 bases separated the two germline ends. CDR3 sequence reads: CASSYSRTNTGELFF. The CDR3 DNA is TGTGCCAGCAGTTACTCCAGGACGAACACCGGGGAGCTGTTTTTT.

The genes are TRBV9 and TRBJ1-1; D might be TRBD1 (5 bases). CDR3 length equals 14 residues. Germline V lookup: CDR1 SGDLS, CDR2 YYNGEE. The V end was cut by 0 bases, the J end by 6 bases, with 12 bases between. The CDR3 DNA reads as TGTGCCAGCAGCGTAGGGATGGGGGACCCTGAAGCTTTCTTT. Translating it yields CASSVGMGDPEAFF.

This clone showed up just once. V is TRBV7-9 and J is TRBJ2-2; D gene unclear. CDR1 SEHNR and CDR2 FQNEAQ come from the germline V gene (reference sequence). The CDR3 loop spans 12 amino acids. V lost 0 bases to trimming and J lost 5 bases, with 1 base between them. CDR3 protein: CASSLATGELFF. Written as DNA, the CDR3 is TGTGCCAGCAGCTTAGCGACCGGGGAGCTGTTTTTT. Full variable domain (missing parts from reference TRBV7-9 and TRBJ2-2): DTGVSQNPRHKITKRGQNVTFRCDPISEHNRLYWYRQTLGQGPEFLTYFQNEAQLEKSRLLSDRFSAERPKGSFSTLEIQRTEQGDSAMYLCASSLATGELFFGEGSRLTVL.

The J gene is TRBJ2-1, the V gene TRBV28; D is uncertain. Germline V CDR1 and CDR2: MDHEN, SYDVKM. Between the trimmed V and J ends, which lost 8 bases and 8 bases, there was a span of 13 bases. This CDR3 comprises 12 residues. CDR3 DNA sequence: TGTGCCAGCGGCCTCTTTGGGGATGAGCAGTTCTTC. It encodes CASGLFGDEQFF.

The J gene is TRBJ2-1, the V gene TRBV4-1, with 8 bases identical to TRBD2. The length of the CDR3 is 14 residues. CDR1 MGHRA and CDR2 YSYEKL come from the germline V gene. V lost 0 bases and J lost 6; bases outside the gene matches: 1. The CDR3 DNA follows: TGCGCCAGCAGCCAAGAACTAGCGGCCAATGAGCAGTTCTTC. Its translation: CASSQELAANEQFF.

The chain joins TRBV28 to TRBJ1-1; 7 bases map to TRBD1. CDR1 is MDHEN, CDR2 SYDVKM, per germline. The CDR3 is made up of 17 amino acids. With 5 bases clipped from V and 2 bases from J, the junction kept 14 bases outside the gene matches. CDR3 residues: CASSPPDRVFENTEAFF. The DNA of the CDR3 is TGTGCCAGCAGTCCGCCCGACAGGGTGTTCGAAAACACTGAAGCTTTCTTT.

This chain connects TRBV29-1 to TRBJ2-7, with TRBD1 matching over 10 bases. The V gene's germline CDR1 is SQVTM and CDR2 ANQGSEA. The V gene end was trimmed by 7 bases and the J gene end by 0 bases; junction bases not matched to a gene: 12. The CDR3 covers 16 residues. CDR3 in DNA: TGCAGCGCAGGACAGGGGGGTTCCCTTAGCTCCTACGAGCAGTACTTC. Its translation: CSAGQGGSLSSYEQYF.

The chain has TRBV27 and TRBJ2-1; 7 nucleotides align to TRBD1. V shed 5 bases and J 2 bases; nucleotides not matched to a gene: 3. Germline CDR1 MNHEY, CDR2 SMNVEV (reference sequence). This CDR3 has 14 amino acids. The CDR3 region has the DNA TGTGCCAGCAGTACGGACAGGACCTACAATGAGCAGTTCTTC. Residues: CASSTDRTYNEQFF.

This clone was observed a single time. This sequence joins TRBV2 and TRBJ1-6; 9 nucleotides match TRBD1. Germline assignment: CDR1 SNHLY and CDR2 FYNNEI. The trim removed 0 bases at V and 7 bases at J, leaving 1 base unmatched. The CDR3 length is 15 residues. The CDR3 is CASSEAGTGNSPLHF. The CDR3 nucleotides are TGTGCCAGCAGTGAAGCGGGGACAGGGAATTCACCCCTCCACTTT.

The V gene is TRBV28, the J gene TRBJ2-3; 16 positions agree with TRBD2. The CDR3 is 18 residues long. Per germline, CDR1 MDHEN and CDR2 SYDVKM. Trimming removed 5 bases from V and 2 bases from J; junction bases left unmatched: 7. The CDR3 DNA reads TGTGCCAGCAGTATGGGACTAGCGGGGGGGCGAGACACAGATACGCAGTATTTT. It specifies CASSMGLAGGRDTDTQYF.

The CDR3 loop is CASTRTGLAVQVQYF. In DNA, the CDR3 is TGTGCCAGCACCCGAACCGGGCTAGCGGTGCAAGTGCAGTACTTC. This chain links TRBV7-9 with TRBJ2-7, with 7 bases lining up with TRBD2. The ends lost 7 bases at V and 9 bases at J; junction bases unmatched: 18. The CDR3 extends over 15 amino acids. Germline V gene lookup returns CDR1 SEHNR and CDR2 FQNEAQ (reference sequence).

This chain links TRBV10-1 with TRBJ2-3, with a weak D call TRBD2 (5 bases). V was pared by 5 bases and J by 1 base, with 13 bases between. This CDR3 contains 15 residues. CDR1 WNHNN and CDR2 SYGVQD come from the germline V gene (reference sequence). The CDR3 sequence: CASSSLHGGTDTQYF. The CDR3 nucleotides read TGCGCCAGCAGTTCTTTACACGGGGGCACAGATACGCAGTATTTT.

The CDR3 DNA reads TGTGCCAGCAGCTTGGGACTGCAGTCTGGAAACACCATATATTTT. This gives the protein CASSLGLQSGNTIYF. The chain employs TRBV5-8 and TRBJ1-3; D is ambiguous. V lost 0 bases, J lost 1 base, and 8 bases lay in between. Per the germline V gene, CDR1 is SGHTS and CDR2 is YDEGEE. CDR3 length: 15 amino acids. The variable domain in full, completed from reference TRBV5-8 and TRBJ1-3, reads EAGVTQSPTHLIKTRGQQATLRCSPISGHTSVYWYQQALGLGLQFLLWYDEGEERNRGNFPPRFSGRQFPNYSSELNVNALELEDSALYLCASSLGLQSGNTIYFGEGSWLTVV.

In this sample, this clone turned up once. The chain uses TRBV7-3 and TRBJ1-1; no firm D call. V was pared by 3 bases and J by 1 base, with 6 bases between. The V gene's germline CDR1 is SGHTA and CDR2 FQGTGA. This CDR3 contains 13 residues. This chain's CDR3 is CASSFRQNTEAFF. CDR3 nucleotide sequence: TGTGCCAGCAGCTTCAGACAGAACACTGAAGCTTTCTTT.

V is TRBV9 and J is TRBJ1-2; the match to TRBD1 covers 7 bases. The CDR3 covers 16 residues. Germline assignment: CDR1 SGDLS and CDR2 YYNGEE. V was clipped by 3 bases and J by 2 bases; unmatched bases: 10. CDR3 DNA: TGTGCCAGCAGCGGGGGAAGTACAGGGGTAAACTATGGCTACACCTTC. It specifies CASSGGSTGVNYGYTF.

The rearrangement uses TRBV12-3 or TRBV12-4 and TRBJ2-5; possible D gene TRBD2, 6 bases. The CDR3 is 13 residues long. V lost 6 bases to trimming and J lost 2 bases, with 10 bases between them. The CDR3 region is CASRERAQETQYF. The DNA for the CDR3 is TGTGCCAGCAGGGAGCGGGCGCAAGAGACCCAGTACTTC.